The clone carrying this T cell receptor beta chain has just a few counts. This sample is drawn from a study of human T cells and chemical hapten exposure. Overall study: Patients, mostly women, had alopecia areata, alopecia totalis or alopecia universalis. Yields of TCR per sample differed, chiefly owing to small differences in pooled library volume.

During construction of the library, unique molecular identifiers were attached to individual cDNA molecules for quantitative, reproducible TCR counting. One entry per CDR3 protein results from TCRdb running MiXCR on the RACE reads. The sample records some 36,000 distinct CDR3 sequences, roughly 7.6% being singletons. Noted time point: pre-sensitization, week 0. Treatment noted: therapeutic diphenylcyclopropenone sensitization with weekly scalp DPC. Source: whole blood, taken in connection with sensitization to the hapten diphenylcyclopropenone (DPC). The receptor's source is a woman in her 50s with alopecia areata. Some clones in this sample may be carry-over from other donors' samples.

The CDR3 nucleotides are TGCAGTGCTAGAGACCGACAGGGAAGCCCCTACGAGCAGTACTTC. Residues: CSARDRQGSPYEQYF. V is TRBV20-1 and J is TRBJ2-7, with 7 bases fitting TRBD1. J was trimmed by 2 bases and V by 0 bases; bases with no gene match: 7. Germline CDR1 reads DFQATT; CDR2 reads SNEGSKA (reference sequence). The CDR3 totals 15 residues.